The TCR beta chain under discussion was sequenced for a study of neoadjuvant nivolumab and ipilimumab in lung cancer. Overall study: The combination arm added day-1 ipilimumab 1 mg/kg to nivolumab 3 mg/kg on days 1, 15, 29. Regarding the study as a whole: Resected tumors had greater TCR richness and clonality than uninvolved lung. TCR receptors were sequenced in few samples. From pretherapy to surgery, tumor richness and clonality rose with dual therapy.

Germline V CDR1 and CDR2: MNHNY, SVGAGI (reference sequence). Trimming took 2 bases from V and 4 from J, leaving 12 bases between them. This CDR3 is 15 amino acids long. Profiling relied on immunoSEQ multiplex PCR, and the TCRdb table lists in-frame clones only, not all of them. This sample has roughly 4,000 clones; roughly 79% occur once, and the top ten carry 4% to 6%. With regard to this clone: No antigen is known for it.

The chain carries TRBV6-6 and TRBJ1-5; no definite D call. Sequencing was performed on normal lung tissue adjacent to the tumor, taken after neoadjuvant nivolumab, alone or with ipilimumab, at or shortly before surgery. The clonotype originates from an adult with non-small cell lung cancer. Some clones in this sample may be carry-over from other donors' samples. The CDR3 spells CASSYPGQWNQPQHF. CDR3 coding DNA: TGTGCCAGCAGTTACCCCGGGCAGTGGAATCAGCCCCAGCATTTT.